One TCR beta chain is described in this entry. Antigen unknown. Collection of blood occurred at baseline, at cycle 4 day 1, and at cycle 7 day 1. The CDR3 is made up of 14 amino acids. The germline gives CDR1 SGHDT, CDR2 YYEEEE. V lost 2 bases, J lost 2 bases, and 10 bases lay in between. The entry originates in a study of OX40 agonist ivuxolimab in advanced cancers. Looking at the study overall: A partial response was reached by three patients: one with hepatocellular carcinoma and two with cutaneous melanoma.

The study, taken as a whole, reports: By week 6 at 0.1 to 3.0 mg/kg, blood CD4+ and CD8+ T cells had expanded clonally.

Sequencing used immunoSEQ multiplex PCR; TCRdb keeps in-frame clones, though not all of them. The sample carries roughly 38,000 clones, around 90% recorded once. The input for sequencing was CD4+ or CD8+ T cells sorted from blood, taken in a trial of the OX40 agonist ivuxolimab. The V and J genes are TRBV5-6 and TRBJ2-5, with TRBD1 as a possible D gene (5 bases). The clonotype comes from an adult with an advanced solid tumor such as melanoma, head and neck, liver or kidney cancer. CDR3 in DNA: TGTGCCAGCAGCTTTAGGGGTCCGCAAGAGACCCAGTACTTC. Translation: CASSFRGPQETQYF.